This entry lists 15 T cell receptor beta chains sequenced from one sample in a study of blood T cell repertoires in COVID-19 (dated by TCRdb to the early 2020s). Library prep was done by the immunoSEQ multiplex PCR assay. Here the immuneACCESS table is served through TCRdb, limited to in-frame sequences with V and J called. Missing clones are a known gap in these copies; in checked studies unresolved V genes cover under half, and the rest lacks a known reason. The sample has around 100,000 clones on record, approximately 84% of them singletons. The ten largest clones add up to approximately 1.5% of the sample. Input material: peripheral blood. The receptors shown here come from a man aged 35-49 years with acute or convalescent COVID-19.

The rearrangement links TRBV6-6 to TRBJ2-5, with 8 bases fitting TRBD2. The CDR3 has 14 residues. The trim removed 6 bases at V and 2 bases at J, leaving 5 bases unmatched. CDR1 is MNHNY, CDR2 SVGAGI, per germline (reference sequence). CDR3 nucleotide sequence: TGTGCCAGCAGGAGCGGGAGCCGGCAAGAGACCCAGTACTTC. Translated, it gives CASRSGSRQETQYF.

This clone has just a few counts. The V call is TRBV21-1, the J call TRBJ2-2; the D call TRBD2 from the table was never checked on the DNA. TRBV21-1 is listed as a pseudogene. The CDR3 consists of 14 residues. This chain's CDR3 is CASSKEHPAGELFF. CDR3 sequence (DNA): TGTGCCAGCAGCAAGGAGCACCCGGCGGGGGAGCTGTTTTTT.

This rearrangement joins TRBV2 to TRBJ2-7; 7 nucleotides line up with TRBD2. Germline assignment: CDR1 SNHLY and CDR2 FYNNEI. V was clipped by 9 bases and J by 0 bases; unmatched bases: 5. This CDR3 has 13 residues. CDR3 in DNA: TGTGCCAGTTGGGGGGACTACTCCTACGAGCAGTACTTC. Translation: CASWGDYSYEQYF.

In the case of this clone: Other DNA sequences in this specimen translate into the identical CDR3. The rearrangement uses TRBV2 and TRBJ2-7, with TRBD2 matching 11 bases. This CDR3 has 15 residues. Per the germline V gene, CDR1 is SNHLY and CDR2 is FYNNEI. V lost 7 bases to trimming and J lost 1 base; unmatched junction nucleotides: 6. Here the CDR3 DNA reads TGTGCCAGCACCAGACGGACTAGCGGGTCCTACGAGCAGTACTTC. Its translation: CASTRRTSGSYEQYF.

CDR3 in DNA: TGTGCCAGCAGACTGAACAGGGGGTCGAGTAATCAGCCCCAGCATTTT. It yields the protein CASRLNRGSSNQPQHF. This chain links TRBV27 with TRBJ1-5, with TRBD1 identical over 8 bases. Germline loops: CDR1 MNHEY, CDR2 SMNVEV (reference sequence). CDR3 length: 16 amino acids. The junction had 11 bases not matched to a gene; V was cut back by 6 bases and J by 4 bases.

The chain uses TRBV4-3 and TRBJ2-3, with 7 bases matching TRBD2. Per the germline V gene, CDR1 is LGHNA and CDR2 is YSLEER. This CDR3 contains 16 residues. Trimming cost V 1 base and J 6 bases; bases outside gene matches: 10. DNA of the CDR3: TGCGCCAGCAGCCAAGGCGCGGGGTTGGGAGGGGATACGCAGTATTTT. Translated, it gives CASSQGAGLGGDTQYF.

V usage is TRBV19 and J usage is TRBJ2-6; tentatively, D is TRBD1 (6 bases). The CDR3 is 17 amino acids. V gave up 2 bases and J gave up 0 bases, with 11 bases separating them. The germline CDR1 and CDR2 sequences are LNHDA and SQIVND (reference sequence). The CDR3 region has the DNA TGTGCCAGTAGTATACCCCGGACAGCCTCTGGGGCCAACGTCCTGACTTTC. It encodes CASSIPRTASGANVLTF. Supplemented by reference TRBV19 and TRBJ2-6, the full variable domain reads DGGITQSPKYLFRKEGQNVTLSCEQNLNHDAMYWYRQDPGQGLRLIYYSQIVNDFQKGDIAEGYSVSREKKESFPLTVTSAQKNPTAFYLCASSIPRTASGANVLTFGAGSRLTVL.

The chain's CDR3 is CASSYSETLKGWETQYF. CDR3 sequence (DNA): TGTGCCAGCAGTTACTCGGAAACTCTCAAGGGGTGGGAGACCCAGTACTTC. The chain combines TRBV6-2 or TRBV6-3 with TRBJ2-5, with D tentatively TRBD1 (5 bases). The CDR3 is 17 residues long. Germline-derived CDR1 and CDR2 are MNHEY and SVGEGT. Trimming shortened V by 0 bases and J by 5 bases, and 19 bases separated the two germline ends.

The chain uses TRBV18 and TRBJ2-5, with TRBD1 matching over 7 bases. Trimming took 1 base from V and 5 from J; bases not matched to a gene: 4. This CDR3 comprises 14 residues. Germline V gene data show CDR1 as KGHSH and CDR2 as LQKENI. The CDR3 spells CASSPLGGTETQYF. In DNA, the CDR3 is TGTGCCAGCTCACCACTAGGGGGCACGGAGACCCAGTACTTC.

This clone appeared once. V is TRBV19 and J is TRBJ2-7; 9 nucleotides match TRBD1. Germline assignment: CDR1 LNHDA and CDR2 SQIVND (reference sequence). CDR3 length equals 14 residues. V dropped 8 bases and J dropped 5; count of bases not matched to a gene: 10. CDR3 DNA sequence: TGTGCCAGTGGGCAGACAGGGGGTAGGAACGAGCAGTACTTC. The encoded protein is CASGQTGGRNEQYF.

The gene calls are TRBV7-2 and TRBJ2-5, with a tentative D call TRBD1 (8 bases). The CDR3 runs to 15 residues. With 5 bases removed from V and 5 bases from J, the gap between germline ends came to 18 bases. Germline assignment: CDR1 SGHTA and CDR2 FQGNSA. The CDR3 loop reads CASSTLQGGEETQYF. The CDR3 DNA follows: TGTGCCAGCAGCACCCTACAGGGGGGGGAGGAGACCCAGTACTTC.

The J gene is TRBJ1-6, the V gene TRBV19, with D possibly matching TRBD1 (6 bases). The V gene lost 5 bases and the J gene lost 14 bases, with 22 bases spanning the gap. CDR3 length equals 15 residues. Germline V gene lookup returns CDR1 LNHDA and CDR2 SQIVND (reference sequence). DNA of the CDR3: TGTGCCAGTAGTGCCCCCGGGACAATCAAGTCGGCCCTCCACTTT. Its protein product is CASSAPGTIKSALHF.

This chain joins TRBV7-2 and TRBJ2-7, with a possible D match to TRBD1 (5 bases). Germline CDR1 is SGHTA and CDR2 is FQGNSA. V dropped 5 bases and J dropped 4 bases, with 9 bases sitting between them. The CDR3 has 12 residues. The CDR3 region is CASSPTAYEQYF. The CDR3 bases are TGTGCCAGCAGCCCGACAGCGTACGAGCAGTACTTC.

V is TRBV18 and J is TRBJ2-7; 7 bases are a match to TRBD1. The CDR3 is 13 residues long. CDR1 is KGHSH and CDR2 is LQKENI in the germline V gene. Trimming took 4 bases from V and 7 from J; bases not matched to a gene: 7. CDR3 protein: CASSRDRAEEQYF. DNA of the CDR3: TGTGCCAGCTCACGAGACAGGGCGGAGGAGCAGTACTTC.

The chain employs TRBV11-2 and TRBJ2-7, with 7 positions matching TRBD1. V lost 1 base to trimming and J lost 2 bases; unmatched junction nucleotides: 5. Per the germline V gene, CDR1 is SGHAT and CDR2 is FQNNGV. CDR3 length: 15 residues. The chain's CDR3 is CASSLALGTAYEQYF. The DNA of the CDR3 is TGTGCCAGCAGCTTAGCACTCGGGACAGCCTACGAGCAGTACTTC.